This TCR beta chain derives from a study of CXCR3 chemokines and chemotherapy response in bladder cancer (dated 2022 in TCRdb). Notes on the research overall: The study examined whether intratumoral CXCR3 chemokine system activity predicted chemotherapy response in human bladder cancer.

The library was obtained by PCR. These reads were obtained on an Illumina HiSeq 2500. TCRdb trimmed public reads at Q25 via fastp, called clones via MiXCR and kept in-frame beta chains. Rows merge per CDR3 protein into single entries with the most common DNA and genes. The table for this sample lists nearly 9,000 distinct CDR3 sequences; about 23% of them were counted only once. The top ten clones comprise around 8.7% of the sample. At the junction V is shortened by 6 bases and J by 7 bases, with 15 bases in between. CDR1 and CDR2, per the germline V gene, are SGHTA and FQGNSA. Reading from cysteine to phenylalanine, the CDR3 counts 14 amino acids. Only the CDR3 part of the read is kept: 42 bases, read in frame from the first base. This clonotype is medium-sized (0.01 to 0.1%) in its sample. It has no known antigen specificity. No base quality values were provided; no much bigger clone lies one nucleotide off.

This specimen was acquired from a patient whose treatment included neoadjuvant chemotherapy. This sequence originates from a human donor with bladder cancer that did not respond to neoadjuvant chemotherapy. The V and J segments used are TRBV7-2 and TRBJ1-4, with a tentative D gene TRBD1 over 5 matching bases. The bases are TGTGCCAGCAGGTGGGGCAGGGCGAGTGAAAAACTGTTTTTT. The resulting protein is CASRWGRASEKLFF.